Sequencing of this T cell receptor beta chain was carried out in a study of blood T cell repertoires in COVID-19. Study as a whole: COVID-19 samples from acute and convalescent phases originated in the United States, Italy and Spain.

The CDR3 covers 15 residues. Trimming cost V 1 base and J 7 bases; bases outside gene matches: 7. CDR1 is SGHRS and CDR2 is YFSETQ in the germline V gene. The method was immunoSEQ multiplex PCR; TCRdb's version includes in-frame clones alone and lacks a portion of them. The table shows roughly 69,000 clones, with more than 75% occurring only once. This clone was observed a single time. The receptor comes from a man aged 55 to 70 with COVID-19, enrolled during active disease. The sequencing sample was made of peripheral blood. The rearrangement links TRBV5-1 to TRBJ2-7; 11 nucleotides agree with TRBD2. The CDR3 DNA sequence: TGCGCCAGCAGCTTGTCGGAACTAGCGGGAGTTGAGCAGTACTTC. Protein product: CASSLSELAGVEQYF.